This entry lists 29 T cell receptor beta chains sequenced from one sample in a study of T cells in localized non-small cell lung cancer. Sequencing used immunoSEQ multiplex PCR; TCRdb keeps in-frame clones, though not all of them. The sample consists of more than 20,000 clones, 85% to 90% of them appearing once. The sample in question was PBMCs, obtained before any cancer treatment. These receptors all stem from a woman aged 35 to 70 with stage II squamous cell lung carcinoma.

The gene calls are TRBV7-2 and TRBJ2-2, with 8 bases lining up with TRBD1. J was trimmed by 5 bases and V by 2 bases; bases with no gene match: 4. Germline assignment: CDR1 SGHTA and CDR2 FQGNSA. The CDR3 sequence is 15 residues long. CDR3 nucleotides: TGTGCCAGCAGCTTAACCAGGGGGCGGACCGGGGAGCTGTTTTTT. It specifies CASSLTRGRTGELFF. The entire variable domain, with the rest obtained from reference TRBV7-2 and TRBJ2-2, is as follows: GAGVSQSPSNKVTEKGKDVELRCDPISGHTALYWYRQSLGQGLEFLIYFQGNSAPDKSGLPSDRFSAERTGGSVSTLTIQRTQQEDSAVYLCASSLTRGRTGELFFGEGSRLTVL.

This clone was observed once. The V gene is TRBV5-1, the J gene TRBJ2-5, with D tentatively TRBD1 or TRBD2 (5 bases each). The end of the DNA fits TRBJ2-7 better, so the J call may be wrong. The CDR3 covers 14 residues. Germline V CDR1 and CDR2: SGHRS, YFSETQ. CDR3 DNA sequence: TGCGCCAGCAGCCCAGGGACGGTCTCCTACGAGCAGTACTTC. This translates into CASSPGTVSYEQYF.

The rearrangement uses TRBV9 and TRBJ2-3; D is perhaps TRBD2 (6 bases). V gave up 2 bases and J gave up 1 base, with 11 bases separating them. This CDR3 region has 15 residues. CDR1 is SGDLS, CDR2 YYNGEE, per germline. The CDR3 DNA is TGTGCCAGCAGCGTTGCGGGACTGGGCACAGATACGCAGTATTTT. It encodes CASSVAGLGTDTQYF. The full variable domain, in which reference TRBV9 and TRBJ2-3 provide the parts outside the CDR3, is DSGVTQTPKHLITATGQRVTLRCSPRSGDLSVYWYQQSLDQGLQFLIQYYNGEERAKGNILERFSAQQFPDLHSELNLSSLELGDSALYFCASSVAGLGTDTQYFGPGTRLTVL.

DNA for the CDR3: TGTGCCAGCAGCTTCGGGGACATCGGGCAGTTCTTC. Protein product: CASSFGDIGQFF. The gene calls are TRBV5-5 and TRBJ2-1, with TRBD1 as a possible D gene (6 bases). V lost 2 bases and J 12 bases, leaving 12 bases between the germline ends. CDR3 length: 12 residues. CDR1 and CDR2 from the germline V gene are SGHKS and YYEKEE (reference sequence).

The J gene is TRBJ2-7, the V gene TRBV4-1, with 10 bases lining up with TRBD2. Germline V gives CDR1 MGHRA, CDR2 YSYEKL. CDR3 length equals 15 residues. Trimming at V came to 1 base and at J to 2 bases, leaving 2 bases not matched to a gene. CDR3 region: CASSQGLAGAYEQYF. The CDR3 nucleotides are TGCGCCAGCAGCCAAGGTCTAGCGGGAGCCTACGAGCAGTACTTC.

V usage is TRBV6-5 and J usage is TRBJ2-1, with 8 bases lining up with TRBD1. With 6 bases clipped from V and 7 bases from J, the junction kept 2 bases outside the gene matches. Germline CDR1 is MNHEY and CDR2 is SVGAGI. The CDR3 extends over 12 amino acids. The CDR3 DNA reads as TGTGCCAGCAGCTGGACAGGGAATGAGCAGTTCTTC. It is translated as CASSWTGNEQFF.

CDR3 nucleotide sequence: TGCGCCAGCGGGGACAGGTACAATGAGCAGTTCTTC. As protein: CASGDRYNEQFF. The rearrangement uses TRBV5-1 and TRBJ2-1; TRBD1 aligns across 8 bases. This CDR3 spans 12 amino acids. CDR1 SGHRS and CDR2 YFSETQ come from the germline V gene. Trimming at V came to 7 bases and at J to 4 bases, leaving 1 base not matched to a gene.

This chain links TRBV19 with TRBJ2-1; 10 nucleotides match TRBD2. Germline V gene data show CDR1 as LNHDA and CDR2 as SQIVND (reference sequence). The CDR3 length is 15 residues. The V segment lost 1 base and the J segment 11 bases; nucleotides outside the gene matches: 8. CDR3 DNA sequence: TGTGCCAGTAGTATAGGTAGCGGGAGGACCATGAAGCAGTTCTTC. This gives the protein CASSIGSGRTMKQFF.

The V and J genes are TRBV28 and TRBJ1-2, with D perhaps matching TRBD1 (5 bases). Germline V gives CDR1 MDHEN, CDR2 SYDVKM. Trimming shortened V by 3 bases and J by 3 bases, and 5 bases separated the two germline ends. The CDR3 extends over 12 amino acids. CDR3 amino acids: CASSLGDYGYTF. CDR3 DNA sequence: TGTGCCAGCAGTTTGGGGGACTATGGCTACACCTTC.

The rearrangement uses TRBV5-4 and TRBJ2-5, with D perhaps TRBD1 (5 bases). CDR1 and CDR2 (germline): SGHNT, YYREEE (reference sequence). This CDR3 has 12 residues. V gave up 6 bases and J gave up 4 bases, with 10 bases separating them. The chain's CDR3 is CASNQRGETQYF. The CDR3 nucleotides are TGTGCCAGCAACCAAAGGGGAGAGACCCAGTACTTC.

The chain couples TRBV7-8 to TRBJ1-1, with no clear D. The CDR3 runs to 17 residues. V was pared by 1 base and J by 1 base, with 16 bases between. In germline, CDR1 is SGHVS, CDR2 FQNEAQ. The CDR3 sequence: CASSLGVAIAPNTEAFF. As DNA, the CDR3 is TGTGCCAGCAGCTTAGGCGTTGCCATAGCCCCGAACACTGAAGCTTTCTTT.

The chain employs TRBV27 and TRBJ2-1; maybe TRBD2 (7 bases). This CDR3 has 14 amino acids. The V and J ends lost 6 bases and 9 bases respectively, with 18 bases between them. The germline gives CDR1 MNHEY, CDR2 SMNVEV (reference sequence). CDR3 protein: CASRTTGRAGEQFF. The CDR3 DNA follows: TGTGCCAGCAGAACAACAGGGAGGGCGGGTGAGCAGTTCTTC.

This rearrangement joins TRBV30 to TRBJ1-5; D uncertain. Trimming cost V 3 bases and J 3 bases, with 9 bases left between them. The CDR3 has 13 amino acids. Germline CDR1 and CDR2: GTSNPN and SVGIG (reference sequence). CDR3 bases: TGTGCCTGGAGCCAACAGTCCAATCAGCCCCAGCATTTT. Protein: CAWSQQSNQPQHF.

This chain uses TRBV5-1 with TRBJ1-4, with TRBD1 matching 9 bases. CDR1 and CDR2 (germline): SGHRS, YFSETQ. CDR3 length: 16 residues. After removal of 3 bases from V and 10 bases from J, the junction contained 13 bases not matched to a gene. The CDR3 is CASSSGTGRNLAKLFF. The CDR3, as DNA: TGCGCCAGCAGCTCCGGGACAGGGCGAAACTTGGCAAAACTGTTTTTT.

The genes are TRBV28 and TRBJ2-7, with a weak D call TRBD1 (6 bases). The germline V gene has CDR1 MDHEN and CDR2 SYDVKM. Trimming stripped 3 bases from V and 2 bases from J, with 8 bases between. The length of the CDR3 is 13 residues. CDR3 nucleotides: TGTGCCAGCAGTTTCGGACAGCCCTACGAGCAGTACTTC. Protein product: CASSFGQPYEQYF.

This clone was seen just once. This chain connects TRBV2 to TRBJ2-1, with TRBD2 identical over 12 bases. The CDR3 spans 15 residues. Germline CDR1 SNHLY, CDR2 FYNNEI. Trimming at V came to 4 bases and at J to 10 bases, leaving 8 bases not matched to a gene. CDR3 nucleotides: TGTGCCAGCAGTGTGCTAGCGGGAGGGCCTCCGGAGCAGTTCTTC. This gives the protein CASSVLAGGPPEQFF.

The chain recombines TRBV18 with TRBJ2-1, with 11 bases fitting TRBD2. The length of the CDR3 is 18 residues. Germline CDR1 KGHSH, CDR2 LQKENI. V lost 0 bases and J lost 10; bases outside the gene matches: 14. The CDR3 region is CASSPPWGLAARRSEQFF. DNA for the CDR3: TGTGCCAGCTCACCACCGTGGGGACTAGCGGCGAGGAGATCGGAGCAGTTCTTC.

The V and J genes are TRBV7-2 and TRBJ2-5, with D perhaps TRBD1 or TRBD2 (7 bases each). Trimming removed 5 bases at V and 5 bases at J, with 18 bases between. The CDR3 spans 15 residues. CDR1 and CDR2 from the germline V gene are SGHTA and FQGNSA. As DNA, the CDR3 is TGTGCCAGCAGCACGTTTACAGGGGAGGGGGAGACCCAGTACTTC. Amino acids: CASSTFTGEGETQYF.

The chain combines TRBV19 with TRBJ2-3, with D possibly TRBD2 on 6 matching bases. V lost 5 bases, J lost 0 bases, and 15 bases lay in between. The CDR3 has 16 residues. Germline assignment: CDR1 LNHDA and CDR2 SQIVND (reference sequence). The chain's CDR3 is CASSSRRGTSTDTQYF. The CDR3 region has the DNA TGTGCCAGTAGTTCCCGGCGGGGAACTAGCACAGATACGCAGTATTTT.

The sample holds one count of this clone. The chain recombines TRBV6-1 with TRBJ2-1; TRBD2 aligns across 10 bases. Germline assignment: CDR1 MNHNS and CDR2 SASEGT. The V gene end was trimmed by 1 base and the J gene end by 11 bases; junction bases not matched to a gene: 5. This CDR3 is 14 amino acids long. In DNA, the CDR3 is TGTGCCAGCAGTGAAGTCGGACTAGCGGACAAGCAGTTCTTC. It codes for CASSEVGLADKQFF.

The chain employs TRBV5-1 and TRBJ2-7; TRBD2 agrees at 8 bases. After removal of 2 bases from V and 0 bases from J, the junction contained 7 bases not matched to a gene. The CDR3 extends over 16 amino acids. CDR1 SGHRS and CDR2 YFSETQ come from the germline V gene. The CDR3 spells CASSLAGGRSSYEQYF. For the CDR3, the DNA is TGCGCCAGCAGCTTAGCGGGCGGGAGGAGCTCCTACGAGCAGTACTTC.

The chain recombines TRBV5-4 with TRBJ2-1, with unresolved D. Germline V gene lookup returns CDR1 SGHNT and CDR2 YYREEE (reference sequence). The CDR3 consists of 13 residues. Deletions cut 4 bases from V and 3 bases from J, with 8 bases between. The chain's CDR3 is CASSLDYYNEQFF. CDR3 sequence (DNA): TGTGCCAGCAGCCTGGATTACTACAATGAGCAGTTCTTC. The whole variable domain, filled in from reference TRBV5-4 and TRBJ2-1, reads ETGVTQSPTHLIKTRGQQVTLRCSSQSGHNTVSWYQQALGQGPQFIFQYYREEENGRGNFPPRFSGLQFPNYSSELNVNALELDDSALYLCASSLDYYNEQFFGPGTRLTVL.

Only a few counts were recorded for this clone. This chain links TRBV4-1 with TRBJ2-7; no reliable D call. The V end was cut by 1 base, the J end by 2 bases, with 6 bases between. This CDR3 comprises 13 residues. Germline V gene sequence: CDR1 MGHRA, CDR2 YSYEKL. CDR3 nucleotides: TGCGCCAGCAGCCAAGCCCAGGCCTACGAGCAGTACTTC. Protein sequence: CASSQAQAYEQYF.

This chain connects TRBV19 to TRBJ2-3; 8 nucleotides align to TRBD2. Trimming removed 4 bases from V and 0 bases from J; junction bases left unmatched: 6. The CDR3 contains 16 residues. The germline V gene has CDR1 LNHDA and CDR2 SQIVND (reference sequence). CDR3 sequence (DNA): TGTGCCAGTAGTACGGGGGCTAGCGGGAGCACAGATACGCAGTATTTT. Amino acid sequence: CASSTGASGSTDTQYF.

Only a few counts were recorded for this clone. The chain joins TRBV4-1 to TRBJ2-3; 8 positions match TRBD2. CDR1 and CDR2 (germline): MGHRA, YSYEKL. V was pared by 4 bases and J by 2 bases, with 2 bases of the junction left unmatched. The CDR3 is made up of 14 amino acids. CDR3 amino acids: CASSPGLVTDTQYF. The CDR3 coding sequence is TGCGCCAGCAGCCCGGGACTAGTCACAGATACGCAGTATTTT.

This rearrangement joins TRBV7-9 to TRBJ1-1, with 8 bases matching TRBD1. V gave up 2 bases and J gave up 4 bases; unmatched junction bases: 3. Per the germline V gene, CDR1 is SEHNR and CDR2 is FQNEAQ (reference sequence). The CDR3 runs 14 residues. The CDR3 loop is CASSLSTGGTEAFF. The DNA for the CDR3 is TGTGCCAGCAGCTTATCCACAGGGGGCACTGAAGCTTTCTTT.

The genes are TRBV6-5 and TRBJ1-1, with D perhaps TRBD1 (6 bases). V gave up 2 bases and J gave up 2 bases, with 12 bases separating them. This CDR3 comprises 15 residues. Looked up from germline, CDR1 is MNHEY and CDR2 is SVGAGI. CDR3 sequence: CASSYEGDGNTEAFF. CDR3 sequence (DNA): TGTGCCAGCAGTTACGAGGGGGACGGTAACACTGAAGCTTTCTTT.

This clone is labeled medium-sized. The J gene is TRBJ2-3, the V gene TRBV4-1, with D uncertain. The germline CDR1 and CDR2 sequences are MGHRA and YSYEKL. V shed 0 bases and J shed 0 bases, with 10 bases lying between them. The CDR3 has 16 residues. CDR3 in amino acids: CASSQEAAYSTDTQYF. CDR3 nucleotide sequence: TGCGCCAGCAGCCAAGAGGCCGCATACAGCACAGATACGCAGTATTTT.

This sequence joins TRBV4-1 and TRBJ2-1, with D possibly being TRBD2 (6 bases). Germline CDR1 reads MGHRA; CDR2 reads YSYEKL. The V end was cut by 1 base, the J end by 14 bases, with 21 bases between. This CDR3 is 15 amino acids long. CDR3 DNA sequence: TGCGCCAGCAGCCAAGGTCCTAGCGCGCCGAGGGTTGAGTTCTTC. Amino acids: CASSQGPSAPRVEFF.